This passage covers 22 T cell receptor beta chains from one sample sequenced in a study of tumor and adjacent non-tumor tissue in lung cancer. No cell sorting was done before RNA was extracted from the tissue. The library came from three nested PCR rounds adapted from ARM-PCR protocols. TCRdb re-called the multiplex PCR reads with MiXCR, one entry per CDR3 protein. The sample lists roughly 120,000 distinct CDR3 sequences; about 80% were seen once. The sample taken for sequencing was lung tumor tissue. The source is a man aged 70 or older with non-small cell lung cancer.

The chain uses TRBV6-6 and TRBJ1-2, with unresolved D. Trimming shortened V by 6 bases and J by 3 bases, and 17 bases separated the two germline ends. Germline lookup yields CDR1 MNHNY and CDR2 SVGAGI (reference sequence). The CDR3 runs to 15 residues. The CDR3 is CASREEGYTDYGYTF. The CDR3 nucleotides read TGTGCCAGCAGAGAGGAGGGTTATACTGACTATGGCTACACCTTC.

About this clonotype itself: One end of the junction fails to match germline, which may point to a read error. The chain has TRBV28 and TRBJ2-7, with 7 bases aligning to TRBD2. The CDR3 consists of 16 residues. Per germline, CDR1 MDHEN and CDR2 SYDVKM. CDR3 in amino acids: CASTPWGGQGPYEQYF. DNA for the CDR3: TGTGCCAGCACTCCTTGGGGGGGTCAGGGCCCCTACGAACAGTACTTC. The full variable domain, with the rest looked up from reference TRBV28 and TRBJ2-7, is DVKVTQSSRYLVKRTGEKVFLECVQDMDHENMFWYRQDPGLGLRLIYFSYDVKMKEKGDIPEGYSVSREKKERFSLILESASTNQTSMYLCASTPWGGQGPYEQYFGPGTRLTVT.

As for this clonotype: At one end the junction does not follow the germline gene, possibly because of a read error. The chain employs TRBV5-4 and TRBJ1-1; tentative D call: TRBD1 (5 bases). The CDR3 totals 14 residues. The V gene's germline CDR1 is SGHNT and CDR2 YYREEE (reference sequence). The CDR3 sequence is CANSFDRGNTDAFF. The CDR3 DNA reads TGTGCCAACAGCTTTGATAGGGGAAACACTGATGCTTTCTTT.

On this clonotype itself: A read error may account for a junction end that differs from germline. The chain is built from TRBV6-6 and TRBJ1-1, with D possibly matching TRBD1 (6 bases). CDR3 length: 15 amino acids. The germline CDR1 and CDR2 sequences are MNHNY and SVGAGI (reference sequence). The CDR3 nucleotides are TGTGCCAGCAGCCCAAGTGGGGGGCGGGACACTGAAGCTATCTTT. It encodes CASSPSGGRDTEAIF.

V is TRBV11-3 and J is TRBJ2-5; D is ambiguous. The CDR3 is made up of 14 amino acids. Germline V CDR1 and CDR2: SGHNT, YENEEA. The ends were cut back, 8 bases at V and 5 bases at J, with 18 bases in the middle. This CDR3 reads CASAPGYGRETQYF. The CDR3 coding sequence is TGTGCCAGCGCTCCCGGCTATGGGCGGGAGACCCAGTACTTC.

A remark on this clonotype: In this CDR3 the conserved last residue, phenylalanine or tryptophan, is missing, so a read error is likely. The chain couples TRBV29-1 to TRBJ1-1; D might be TRBD1 (5 bases). CDR1 and CDR2 from the germline V gene are SQVTM and ANQGSEA. The CDR3 is 14 amino acids. Here the CDR3 reads CSVFGHGTKTEAFS. CDR3 nucleotide sequence: TGTAGCGTCTTCGGACACGGAACTAAAACTGAAGCTTTCTCT.

About this clonotype: One junction end disagrees with the germline gene, perhaps due to a read error. The chain links TRBV28 to TRBJ1-2; TRBD1 might be the D (6 bases). Germline CDR1 MDHEN, CDR2 SYDVKM. The CDR3 has 17 amino acids. The CDR3 sequence: CASSLVGRAGENYCYTF. The CDR3 DNA is TGTGCCAGCAGTCTCGTGGGTAGGGCAGGGGAAAACTATTGCTACACCTTC.

Comments on this clonotype: Because the CDR3's place on the DNA is in doubt, the DNA is left out and the CDR3 is given as listed by TCRdb. V and J are TRBV11-2 and TRBJ2-2; the D call TRBD1 from the table was never checked on the DNA. Germline CDR1 SGHAT, CDR2 FQNNGV. The CDR3 is made up of 14 amino acids, end residues included. The CDR3 spells CASSLTVRPGSCFF.

A remark on this clonotype: Compared with germline, one end of the junction differs, possibly owing to a read error. CDR3 sequence (DNA): TGTGTCAGCGGGGGGGACGGAAAGATCTACGAGCAGTATTTC. Translation: CVSGGDGKIYEQYF. The chain couples TRBV6-6 to TRBJ2-7; 10 nucleotides line up with TRBD2. The CDR3 totals 14 residues. Germline lookup yields CDR1 MNHNY and CDR2 SVGAGI (reference sequence).

Comment on this clonotype: Since a much larger clone is just one base distant, this may be a read error. The chain employs TRBV5-1 and TRBJ1-2; weak D call: TRBD1 (5 bases). Germline V gives CDR1 SGHRS, CDR2 YFSETQ. The CDR3 consists of 13 residues. The CDR3 here is CASSFQGNNGYTF. In DNA, the CDR3 is TGCGCCAGCAGCTTCCAGGGTAACAATGGCTACACCTTC.

A remark on this clonotype: One end of the junction fails to match germline, which may point to a read error. V and J are TRBV6-2 or TRBV6-3 and TRBJ2-1; D not resolved. The CDR3 length is 12 residues. Germline values: CDR1 MNHEY, CDR2 SVGEGT. The CDR3 region is CPSSYVVGEQFF. In DNA, the CDR3 is TGTCCCAGCAGTTACGTCGTTGGCGAACAGTTCTTC.

Turning to this clonotype: One end of the junction fails to match germline, which may point to a read error. This chain uses TRBV4-1 with TRBJ1-5; 7 bases are a match to TRBD1. This CDR3 is built from 15 residues. Looked up from germline, CDR1 is MGHRA and CDR2 is YSYEKL. Written as DNA, the CDR3 is TGCGCCAACAGCCCCGAGACAGGGAGCAATCAGCCTCAGCATTTT. It specifies CANSPETGSNQPQHF.

The J gene is TRBJ2-6, the V gene TRBV6-6, with D perhaps TRBD1 (6 bases). Between the trimmed V and J ends, which lost 5 bases and 17 bases, there was a span of 25 bases. The CDR3 consists of 15 residues. Germline V CDR1 and CDR2: MNHNY, SVGAGI (reference sequence). DNA of the CDR3: TGTGCCAGCAGTCCCTGGGGGTCAGGGGTCAACATCTTGACTTTC. It codes for CASSPWGSGVNILTF.

Turning to this clonotype: At one of its ends the junction is not consistent with the germline gene, which may arise from a read error. The rearrangement uses TRBV29-1 and TRBJ1-2; no definite D call. Germline V lookup: CDR1 SQVTM, CDR2 ANQGSEA. The length of the CDR3 is 14 residues. As DNA, the CDR3 is TGCAGCGTTGATGATCCAATGAGGGCCTATGACTACACCTTC. Amino acids: CSVDDPMRAYDYTF.

The sample holds one count of this clonotype. The CDR3 carries no conserved terminal phenylalanine or tryptophan, so it likely arises from a read error. CDR3 loop: CATSQDPAGAEYNVQFS. The CDR3 DNA follows: TGCGCCACCAGCCAAGACCCAGCGGGAGCTGAATACAATGTGCAGTTCTCC. The rearrangement joins TRBV4-3 to TRBJ2-1; TRBD2 matches 8 bases. The CDR3 covers 17 residues. CDR1 is LGHNA and CDR2 is YSLEER in the germline V gene.

V usage is TRBV4-1 and J usage is TRBJ2-5; tentatively, D is TRBD2 (5 bases). Germline V CDR1 and CDR2: MGHRA, YSYEKL. V lost 0 bases, J lost 12 bases, and 20 bases lay in between. The length of the CDR3 is 15 residues. The DNA for the CDR3 is TGCGCCAGCAGCCAAGATCGACTATCTATTGAAACCAAGTACTTC. Translating gives CASSQDRLSIETKYF.

Concerning this clonotype: Because it lacks the conserved phenylalanine or tryptophan at the end, this CDR3 is likely a read error. The V gene is TRBV4-1, the J gene TRBJ2-5; D possibly uses TRBD1 or TRBD2 (5 bases each). The CDR3 totals 14 residues. Germline V gene data show CDR1 as MGHRA and CDR2 as YSYEKL. The CDR3 sequence is CTSSRQWGQETQYI. In nucleotides, the CDR3 is TGTACCAGCAGCCGACAGTGGGGGCAAGAGACCCAGTACATC.

Turning to this clonotype: As the CDR3 is not closed by the conserved phenylalanine or tryptophan, this likely results from a read error. The DNA is left out, because the CDR3 cannot be placed on it with certainty; the CDR3 is given as TCRdb lists it. The chain joins TRBV11-2 to TRBJ2-7; TRBD1, the D gene given by the table, was not confirmed from the DNA. The CDR3 numbers 15 amino acids, ends counted. CDR1 and CDR2 (germline): SGHAT, FQNNGV. CDR3 region: CASSLDQGAPYKQYL.

Comment on this clonotype: Germline is not matched at one junction end, which may reflect a read error. The chain carries TRBV12-5 and TRBJ2-1, with D unclear. In germline, CDR1 is LGHNT, CDR2 FRNRAP. This CDR3 is built from 12 residues. CDR3 region: CSSGLMYNKQFF. In DNA, the CDR3 is TGTTCTAGTGGTTTGATGTATAATAAGCAGTTCTTC.

On this clonotype: An end of the junction differs from the germline gene, which may be a read error. J is TRBJ1-3 and V is TRBV29-1; D is ambiguous. The CDR3 runs 12 residues. Germline CDR1 and CDR2: SQVTM and ANQGSEA. The CDR3 loop reads CSVEALGSTIYF. Here the CDR3 DNA reads TGCAGCGTTGAGGCGCTCGGAAGCACCATATATTTT. The whole variable domain, filled in from reference TRBV29-1 and TRBJ1-3, reads SAVISQKPSRDICQRGTSLTIQCQVDSQVTMMFWYRQQPGQSLTLIATANQGSEATYESGFVIDKFPISRPNLTFSTLTVSNMSPEDSSIYLCSVEALGSTIYFGEGSWLTVV.

Notes on this clonotype: The junction differs from germline at one of its ends, possibly a read error. CDR3 nucleotides: TGCAGCGCTACGATTAGCGGGATGGTTTTTTTTTTC. This codes for CSATISGMVFFF. The chain recombines TRBV29-1 with TRBJ2-7; 8 nucleotides align to TRBD2. CDR3 size: 12 residues. The germline V gene encodes CDR1 SQVTM and CDR2 ANQGSEA.

This clonotype was seen once. Compared with germline, one end of the junction differs, possibly owing to a read error. The chain links TRBV6-2 or TRBV6-3 to TRBJ2-7; no definite D call. Germline lookup yields CDR1 MNHEY and CDR2 SVGEGT. CDR3 length: 12 amino acids. For the CDR3, the DNA is TGTGCAAGCAGTGAACAGATTTACGAGCAGTACTTC. Translating it yields CASSEQIYEQYF.